Listed below are T cell receptor beta chains from one sample, sequenced in a study of CDR3 diversity in severe acne. TCRdb passed the PCR reads through MiXCR, listing each CDR3 protein once. In the table there are about 85,000 distinct CDR3 sequences, about 48% of which are singletons. Sample: blood. Receptor source: a male donor in good health, serving as a control. The CDR3 runs from the conserved cysteine through the conserved F or W. The D gene is left open where the match is weak. Clone size is shown for a subset of rows, as once, few, many or a class of expanded clone.

cdr3_aa	cdr3_nt	j_call	clone_size	d_call	v_call
CASSSLAGAGETQYF	TGTGCCAGCAGTTCATTAGCGGGAGCGGGGGAGACCCAGTACTTC	TRBJ2-5	many	TRBD2	TRBV7-6
CASSPPSGQGKTQYF	TGTGCCAGCAGTCCCCCCTCGGGACAGGGAAAGACCCAGTACTTC	TRBJ2-5	-	TRBD1	TRBV6-5
CSAAPASGGAGELFF	TGCAGTGCCGCCCCTGCTAGCGGGGGGGCCGGGGAGCTGTTTTTT	TRBJ2-2	-	TRBD2	TRBV20-1
CASSPRDGYNEKLFF	TGTGCCAGCAGCCCCAGGGACGGCTATAATGAAAAACTGTTTTTT	TRBJ1-4	-	-	TRBV3-1
CSARDEGAGDSYEQYF	TGCAGTGCTAGAGATGAGGGAGCGGGAGATTCCTACGAGCAGTACTTC	TRBJ2-7	medium-sized	TRBD2	TRBV20-1
CATSDLSGYQPQHF	TGTGCCACCAGTGATTTGTCAGGGTATCAGCCCCAGCATTTT	TRBJ1-5	once	-	TRBV24-1
CASRRGGQQDQPQHF	TGTGCCAGCAGACGTGGTGGACAGCAGGATCAGCCCCAGCATTTT	TRBJ1-5	many	-	TRBV6-1
CASSYLTREGNQPQHF	TGTGCCAGCAGTTACCTGACCAGGGAGGGGAATCAGCCCCAGCATTTT	TRBJ1-5	few	-	TRBV6-6
CASSESPGQGAKLFF	TGCGCCAGCAGTGAGTCCCCCGGACAGGGGGCAAAACTGTTTTTT	TRBJ1-4	medium-sized	TRBD1	TRBV10-2
CASSPRLDVGELFF	TGTGCCAGCAGCCCAAGATTGGATGTCGGGGAGCTGTTTTTT	TRBJ2-2	few	-	TRBV13